Listed below are T cell receptor beta chains from one sample, sequenced in a study of blood T cells in healthy people across ages. TCRdb ran MiXCR on the 5' RACE reads and lists one entry per CDR3 protein. The sample lists hundreds of thousands of distinct CDR3 sequences; approximately 30% were seen once. Sequenced input: blood. The receptors come from a woman older than 75 in good health. Both conserved end residues are part of each CDR3. Fields, in order: V gene, J gene, clone size, D gene, CDR3 protein, CDR3 DNA. D genes are given only for firm matches. Rows give clone size only sometimes, using once, few, many, or a class for an expanded clone.

TRBV5-1	TRBJ2-5	-	TRBD1	CASSLVPTGQETQYF	TGCGCCAGCAGCTTGGTACCGACAGGGCAAGAGACCCAGTACTTC
TRBV20-1	TRBJ2-6	-	-	CSASLGLMSSGANVLTF	TGCAGTGCTAGCCTCGGACTTATGTCCTCTGGGGCCAACGTCCTGACTTTC
TRBV4-1	TRBJ1-4	many	-	CASSQDKGINEKLFF	TGCGCCAGCAGCCAAGATAAGGGGATTAATGAAAAACTGTTTTTT
TRBV3-1	TRBJ1-2	-	TRBD1	CASSQGRGQGNYGYTF	TGTGCCAGCAGCCAAGGGAGAGGACAGGGGAACTATGGCTACACCTTC
TRBV9	TRBJ2-7	many	TRBD2	CASSVGPVGGVSYEQYF	TGTGCCAGCAGCGTAGGCCCCGTCGGGGGGGTCTCCTACGAGCAGTACTTC
TRBV5-8	TRBJ1-1	many	-	CASSLPPNTEAFF	TGTGCCAGCAGCTTGCCCCCGAACACTGAAGCTTTCTTT
TRBV6-5	TRBJ1-1	-	-	CASRVGNTEAFF	TGTGCCAGCCGCGTTGGGAACACTGAAGCTTTCTTT
TRBV10-3	TRBJ2-5	-	TRBD1	CVISSTAGQGGYEQCF	TGTGTCATCAGTTCGACTGCGGGACAGGGAGGATACGAGCAGTGCTTC
TRBV29-1	TRBJ1-1	-	-	CSVPTGNTEAFF	TGCAGCGTCCCGACAGGGAACACTGAAGCTTTCTTT
TRBV28	TRBJ2-1	-	TRBD2	CASTPSGLADNEQFF	TGTGCCAGCACCCCATCCGGACTAGCGGACAATGAGCAGTTCTTC
TRBV27	TRBJ2-7	many	-	CASSSTGTGEQYF	TGTGCCAGCAGTTCCACAGGGACCGGCGAGCAGTACTTC
TRBV30	TRBJ2-3	-	TRBD1	CASTRDRGRLRTDTQYF	TGTGCCTCCACCCGGGACAGGGGCCGCCTTCGGACAGATACGCAGTATTTT
TRBV10-3	TRBJ2-7	many	TRBD1	CAISGTGLDEQYF	TGTGCCATCAGTGGGACAGGGTTGGACGAGCAGTACTTC
TRBV5-1	TRBJ2-3	many	-	CASSLGFAGSTDTQYF	TGCGCCAGCAGCTTGGGCTTTGCGGGGAGCACAGATACGCAGTATTTT
TRBV20-1	TRBJ2-1	many	TRBD1	CSAADRVNEQFF	TGCAGTGCTGCGGACAGGGTCAATGAGCAGTTCTTC
TRBV5-1	TRBJ1-1	many	-	CASSLAPPQDTEAFF	TGCGCCAGCAGCTTGGCCCCTCCTCAGGACACTGAAGCTTTCTTT
TRBV6-6	TRBJ2-5	many	TRBD2	CASSPLGGGTETQYF	TGTGCCAGCAGTCCCCTGGGCGGGGGGACAGAGACCCAGTACTTC
TRBV20-1	TRBJ1-6	few	-	CSARFSGLSSYNSPLHF	TGCAGTGCTAGGTTTTCGGGTTTGTCTTCCTATAATTCACCCCTCCACTTT
TRBV4-2	TRBJ1-1	few	-	CASSQDRRVTEAFF	TGTGCCAGCAGCCAAGATAGGAGGGTCACTGAAGCTTTCTTT
TRBV20-1	TRBJ1-5	many	-	CSARAGGGNQPQHF	TGCAGTGCTAGAGCGGGGGGCGGCAATCAGCCCCAGCATTTT
TRBV5-1	TRBJ2-2	few	-	CASSPWDFTGELFF	TGCGCCAGCAGCCCCTGGGATTTCACCGGGGAGCTGTTTTTT
TRBV28	TRBJ1-5	-	-	CASTSEGRGQPQHF	TGTGCCAGCACCTCAGAGGGACGGGGACAGCCCCAGCATTTT
TRBV7-9	TRBJ2-5	many	TRBD1	CASLPTGVETQYF	TGTGCCAGCCTACCGACAGGGGTGGAGACCCAGTACTTC
TRBV29-1	TRBJ2-7	-	-	CSVVGGEQYF	TGCAGCGTTGTAGGGGGCGAGCAGTACTTC
TRBV2	TRBJ2-7	many	-	CASKEDYEQYF	TGTGCCAGCAAGGAGGATTACGAGCAGTACTTC
TRBV6-1	TRBJ2-3	few	-	CASGYVGGGGADTQYF	TGTGCCAGCGGATACGTGGGCGGGGGCGGTGCAGATACGCAGTATTTT
TRBV28	TRBJ2-5	-	-	CASRPGGPEGETQYF	TGTGCCAGCAGACCTGGGGGACCCGAGGGAGAGACCCAGTACTTC
TRBV5-1	TRBJ2-7	many	TRBD1	CASSFLGQGYEQYF	TGCGCCAGCAGCTTTCTGGGACAGGGCTACGAGCAGTACTTC
TRBV6-6	TRBJ2-1	-	TRBD2	CAGSSRTSGVGNEQFF	TGTGCCGGCAGTTCCCGGACTAGCGGGGTAGGGAATGAGCAGTTCTTC
TRBV6-5	TRBJ2-7	-	TRBD2	CASSSPREGYEQYF	TGTGCCAGCAGTTCTCCAAGGGAGGGCTACGAGCAGTACTTC
TRBV7-2	TRBJ2-7	many	-	CASSLAGRMDEQYF	TGTGCCAGCAGCTTAGCTGGGAGGATGGACGAGCAGTACTTC
TRBV15	TRBJ2-1	-	-	CATSRGSGGSGKGHEQFF	TGTGCCACCAGCAGAGGCTCGGGTGGTAGCGGTAAAGGCCATGAGCAGTTCTTC
TRBV2	TRBJ1-6	few	TRBD1	CASSNRGTDSPLHF	TGTGCCAGCAGCAACAGGGGGACAGATTCACCCCTCCACTTT
TRBV11-1	TRBJ2-7	-	TRBD2	CASSPRGEVREQYF	TGTGCCAGCAGCCCCCGGGGGGAGGTTCGCGAGCAGTACTTC
TRBV7-2	TRBJ2-7	-	-	CASSRDSGWEQYF	TGTGCCAGCAGCCGGGACTCGGGGTGGGAGCAGTACTTC
TRBV4-3	TRBJ1-2	many	-	CASSQDVGGPYGYTF	TGCGCCAGCAGCCAAGATGTAGGAGGTCCCTATGGCTACACCTTC
TRBV6-6	TRBJ2-3	many	TRBD1	CASSGQGMGTDTQYF	TGTGCCAGCAGCGGACAGGGGATGGGCACAGATACGCAGTATTTT
TRBV20-1	TRBJ2-3	-	-	CSARGTTIASPDTQYF	TGCAGTGCTAGAGGCACAACGATTGCCTCTCCAGATACGCAGTATTTT
TRBV12-3/TRBV12-4	TRBJ2-2	-	TRBD1	CASTLYPGQGARRTGELFF	TGTGCCAGCACCCTTTACCCCGGACAGGGGGCGAGAAGAACCGGGGAGCTGTTTTTT
TRBV3-1	TRBJ2-1	many	TRBD2	CASSQDRRLAGFYEQFF	TGTGCCAGCAGCCAAGATAGGCGTCTAGCGGGGTTCTATGAGCAGTTCTTC
TRBV20-1	TRBJ2-7	many	-	CSARGGEASSSYEQYF	TGCAGTGCTAGAGGAGGGGAGGCGTCAAGCTCCTACGAGCAGTACTTC
TRBV7-2	TRBJ2-4	-	TRBD2	CASSLVATSGGENIQYF	TGTGCCAGCAGCTTAGTCGCGACTAGCGGGGGGGAAAACATTCAGTACTTC
TRBV2	TRBJ1-2	few	TRBD1	CASPPGGIYGYTF	TGTGCCAGCCCCCCAGGGGGGATCTATGGCTACACCTTC
TRBV12-3/TRBV12-4	TRBJ1-1	many	-	CASSRGGEAEAFF	TGTGCCAGCAGTCGAGGGGGGGAGGCTGAAGCTTTCTTT
TRBV6-5	TRBJ2-1	-	-	CASRRTSGSVFHEQFF	TGTGCCAGCAGACGCACCTCGGGGAGTGTCTTCCATGAGCAGTTCTTC
TRBV9	TRBJ1-1	-	TRBD1	CASSTRGPTEAFF	TGTGCCAGCAGCACCAGGGGGCCCACTGAAGCTTTCTTT
TRBV7-2	TRBJ1-1	few	-	CASSSRGPLNTEAFF	TGTGCCAGCAGCTCTCGGGGGCCCTTGAACACTGAAGCTTTCTTT
TRBV13	TRBJ2-7	many	-	CASSFARGEQYF	TGTGCCAGCAGCTTCGCAAGGGGCGAGCAGTACTTC
TRBV5-1	TRBJ1-2	-	TRBD1	CASSFLGQLGDGYTF	TGCGCCAGCAGCTTCCTGGGACAGCTTGGGGATGGCTACACCTTC
TRBV5-1	TRBJ2-2	-	-	CASSPPLGVTGELFF	TGCGCCAGCAGCCCCCCCCTGGGTGTCACCGGGGAGCTGTTTTTT
TRBV11-2	TRBJ2-1	many	TRBD2	CASSLDVVAGGTYNEQFF	TGTGCCAGCAGCTTAGATGTCGTCGCGGGGGGTACCTACAATGAGCAGTTCTTC
TRBV20-1	TRBJ2-1	-	TRBD2	CSATGLAGGNEQFF	TGCAGTGCTACAGGACTAGCGGGGGGGAATGAGCAGTTCTTC